These 29 T cell receptor beta chains originate from one sample sequenced in a study of CD8 T cells in ankylosing spondylitis. Study-wide results and caveats: There was a TCR beta motif, made of fewer than 10 highly homologous variants, that appeared characteristic of ankylosing spondylitis blood.

TCRdb recomputed calls from the 5' RACE reads with MiXCR, one row per CDR3 protein. The data contain approximately 540,000 distinct CDR3 sequences, about 12% of them singletons. These receptors' targets are unknown. Sequenced: blood, either unsorted or a sorted T cell fraction (not recorded which). These receptors were obtained from a male donor with ankylosing spondylitis.

J is TRBJ2-2 and V is TRBV7-8; no clear D. The V gene lost 4 bases and the J gene lost 2 bases, with 11 bases spanning the gap. CDR1 is SGHVS and CDR2 is FQNEAQ in the germline V gene. There are 15 residues in the CDR3. CDR3 sequence reads: CASSWLTLNTGELFF. The CDR3, as DNA: TGTGCCAGCAGCTGGCTGACCTTAAACACCGGGGAGCTGTTTTTT.

The sample holds a few counts of this clonotype. This chain uses TRBV6-1 with TRBJ2-7, with D maybe TRBD1 (5 bases). V was pared by 8 bases and J by 3 bases, with 8 bases between. CDR1 is MNHNS, CDR2 SASEGT, per germline. This CDR3 has 11 amino acids. CDR3 region: CASGDSYEQYF. CDR3 nucleotides: TGTGCCAGCGGCGACAGCTACGAGCAGTACTTC.

The table lists this clonotype with a few counts. This sequence joins TRBV6-4 and TRBJ2-2; no reliable D call. Between the trimmed V and J ends, which lost 6 bases and 0 bases, there was a span of 8 bases. CDR3 length: 14 amino acids. Germline assignment: CDR1 MRHNA and CDR2 SNTAGT. In nucleotides, the CDR3 is TGTGCCAGCAGCTCTTACGCGAACACCGGGGAGCTGTTTTTT. This encodes CASSSYANTGELFF.

The table lists this clonotype with a few counts. V gene TRBV24-1 combines with J gene TRBJ2-1; tentatively, D is TRBD2 (6 bases). The CDR3 totals 17 residues. CDR1 and CDR2 (germline): KGHDR, SFDVKD. V was pared by 0 bases and J by 2 bases, with 13 bases between. The CDR3 protein is CATSDLSAEGTYNEQFF. The CDR3 DNA reads as TGTGCCACCAGTGATTTGTCTGCGGAGGGGACCTACAATGAGCAGTTCTTC.

This clonotype was counted at least ten times. The chain employs TRBV5-1 and TRBJ2-1; 15 bases fit TRBD2. From germline, CDR1 is SGHRS and CDR2 YFSETQ. The CDR3 runs to 17 residues. Losses at the gene ends were 4 bases for V and 4 bases for J; bases not matched to a gene: 6. CDR3 residues: CASSGGLAGGIYNEQFF. CDR3 coding DNA: TGCGCCAGCAGCGGGGGACTAGCGGGAGGAATTTACAATGAGCAGTTCTTC.

The V and J genes are TRBV25-1 and TRBJ2-1; TRBD2 agrees at 12 bases. V lost 0 bases to trimming and J lost 0 bases; unmatched junction nucleotides: 6. Per germline, CDR1 MGHDK and CDR2 SYGVNS. The CDR3 runs to 19 residues. The DNA for the CDR3 is TGTGCCAGCAGTGAATATGGCACTAGCGGGAGGAGCTCCTACAATGAGCAGTTCTTC. As protein: CASSEYGTSGRSSYNEQFF.

This clonotype was picked up many times. J is TRBJ2-2 and V is TRBV12-3 or TRBV12-4; the D is unclear. V was pared by 4 bases and J by 2 bases, with 2 bases between. This CDR3 spans 12 amino acids. In DNA, the CDR3 is TGTGCCAGCAGTTATAACACCGGGGAGCTGTTTTTT. It translates to CASSYNTGELFF.

The sample holds many counts of this clonotype. This chain connects TRBV7-2 to TRBJ2-3, with D possibly being TRBD1 or TRBD2 (5 bases each). V dropped 5 bases and J dropped 2 bases, with 20 bases sitting between them. CDR1 SGHTA and CDR2 FQGNSA come from the germline V gene. There are 17 residues in the CDR3. The CDR3 DNA reads as TGTGCCAGCAGCCCCCGAGGGGTGAATCCCGCCACAGATACGCAGTATTTT. It is translated as CASSPRGVNPATDTQYF.

This clonotype was recorded many times. The chain is built from TRBV12-3 or TRBV12-4 and TRBJ1-5; 7 positions agree with TRBD1. The CDR3 is 13 amino acids. V trimming: 5 bases; J trimming: 5 bases; junction bases outside the gene matches: 3. The CDR3 bases are TGTGCCAGCAGTCGAACAGGGGATCAGCCCCAGCATTTT. It specifies CASSRTGDQPQHF.

Only a few counts were recorded for this clonotype. V and J are TRBV20-1 and TRBJ2-3; weak D call: TRBD2 (5 bases). The CDR3 spans 16 residues. Germline CDR1 reads DFQATT; CDR2 reads SNEGSKA (reference sequence). V was pared by 3 bases and J by 6 bases, with 22 bases between. CDR3 nucleotides: TGCAGTGCTAGGCCGCCCCGGCGGGCCCCAATGGATACGCAGTATTTT. This encodes CSARPPRRAPMDTQYF.

This chain connects TRBV20-1 to TRBJ2-3; 10 nucleotides match TRBD2. V lost 8 bases to trimming and J lost 0 bases; unmatched junction nucleotides: 5. Germline V lookup: CDR1 DFQATT, CDR2 SNEGSKA (reference sequence). This CDR3 contains 14 residues. In DNA, the CDR3 is TGCAGTCTGACTAGCGGGTTAAGCACAGATACGCAGTATTTT. Protein product: CSLTSGLSTDTQYF.

This clonotype was found many times. This chain uses TRBV28 with TRBJ2-5; 8 bases agree with TRBD1. The CDR3 totals 15 residues. Trimming cost V 6 bases and J 4 bases; bases outside gene matches: 10. CDR1 and CDR2 (germline): MDHEN, SYDVKM. This chain's CDR3 is CASRPKQGGGETQYF. The DNA of the CDR3 is TGTGCCAGCAGACCCAAACAGGGGGGAGGAGAGACCCAGTACTTC.

CDR3 sequence (DNA): TGTGCCAGCAGCCGGTTGGGGAGTTCGAACACCGGGGAGCTGTTTTTT. This translates into CASSRLGSSNTGELFF. This rearrangement joins TRBV4-2 to TRBJ2-2; a possible D gene is TRBD2 (5 bases). The CDR3 loop spans 16 amino acids. Trimming left V 4 bases short and J 0 bases short, with 12 bases between. Per the germline V gene, CDR1 is LGHNA and CDR2 is YNFKEQ.

This clonotype has a handful of counts. This rearrangement joins TRBV7-2 to TRBJ2-1, with 9 bases identical to TRBD2. V dropped 4 bases and J dropped 8; count of bases not matched to a gene: 9. This CDR3 comprises 15 residues. Germline CDR1 reads SGHTA; CDR2 reads FQGNSA. CDR3 nucleotide sequence: TGTGCCAGCAGCTCAGTAGCGGGAGCCGTCGATGAGCAGTTCTTC. This gives the protein CASSSVAGAVDEQFF.

This clonotype was seen at least ten times. This rearrangement joins TRBV20-1 to TRBJ1-2; TRBD1 matches 11 bases. Germline CDR1 is DFQATT and CDR2 is SNEGSKA (reference sequence). The CDR3 is 13 residues long. V lost 6 bases and J lost 8; bases outside the gene matches: 8. The CDR3 DNA sequence: TGCAGTGCACACGGACAGGGGGCAGAAGGCTACACCTTC. Translated: CSAHGQGAEGYTF.

Only a few counts were recorded for this clonotype. For the CDR3, the DNA is TGTGCCAGCACCCTGAGCGGGGGTTGGGCCCCCCAAGAGACCCAGTACTTC. Translated, it gives CASTLSGGWAPQETQYF. V usage is TRBV13 and J usage is TRBJ2-5; 8 bases align to TRBD2. This CDR3 is built from 17 residues. V dropped 7 bases and J dropped 1; count of bases not matched to a gene: 14. In germline, CDR1 is PRHDT, CDR2 FYEKMQ (reference sequence).

This clonotype was picked up a small number of times. The rearrangement joins TRBV6-2 or TRBV6-3 to TRBJ1-5; D gene ambiguous. V was shortened by 2 bases and J by 3 bases, with 8 bases between the two germline ends. The CDR3 is 14 amino acids. Germline assignment: CDR1 MNHEY and CDR2 SVGEGT. CDR3 DNA sequence: TGTGCCAGCAGTTACGCAGGATTCAATCAGCCCCAGCATTTT. Translating it yields CASSYAGFNQPQHF.

This clonotype has ten or more counts. J is TRBJ2-4 and V is TRBV20-1, with a tentative D call TRBD2 (6 bases). Trimming removed 5 bases from V and 3 bases from J, with 14 bases in between. This CDR3 has 14 residues. Germline V lookup: CDR1 DFQATT, CDR2 SNEGSKA (reference sequence). CDR3 in DNA: TGCAGTGCTCAAAGGAGGGATGGCAAAAACATTCAGTACTTC. This codes for CSAQRRDGKNIQYF.

In nucleotides, the CDR3 is TGTGCCAGCAGTCTCCGGGACAGGGGAATGAACACTGAAGCTTTCTTT. Translation gives CASSLRDRGMNTEAFF. This chain joins TRBV6-1 and TRBJ1-1; 10 bases are shared with TRBD1. Germline loops: CDR1 MNHNS, CDR2 SASEGT. After removal of 5 bases from V and 0 bases from J, the junction contained 6 bases not matched to a gene. This CDR3 region has 16 residues.

The J gene is TRBJ2-1, the V gene TRBV20-1; 11 bases are shared with TRBD1. This CDR3 comprises 14 residues. The V gene end was trimmed by 7 bases and the J gene end by 2 bases; junction bases not matched to a gene: 4. Germline CDR1 and CDR2: DFQATT and SNEGSKA (reference sequence). DNA for the CDR3: TGCAGTGTTCAGGGACAGGGGGCCTACAATGAGCAGTTCTTC. Translation gives CSVQGQGAYNEQFF.

This clonotype was recorded at least ten times. The chain uses TRBV6-5 and TRBJ2-7, with 9 bases that match TRBD1. Germline V gene lookup returns CDR1 MNHEY and CDR2 SVGAGI. This CDR3 region has 15 residues. V trimming: 2 bases; J trimming: 6 bases; junction bases outside the gene matches: 8. CDR3 nucleotide sequence: TGTGCCAGCAGTTACCCTGGGGACAGGGAAGGCGAGCAGTACTTC. Its translation is CASSYPGDREGEQYF.

J is TRBJ2-5 and V is TRBV10-3; TRBD1 agrees at 8 bases. After removal of 6 bases from V and 1 base from J, the junction contained 1 base not matched to a gene. The CDR3 runs to 13 residues. CDR1 is ENHRY and CDR2 is SYGVKD in the germline V gene. The CDR3 loop reads CAIRGQVQETQYF. The CDR3 coding sequence is TGTGCCATCAGGGGACAGGTCCAAGAGACCCAGTACTTC.

The gene calls are TRBV3-1 and TRBJ2-7; 7 bases map to TRBD1. J was trimmed by 4 bases and V by 0 bases; bases with no gene match: 3. The CDR3 spans 14 residues. Germline V gives CDR1 LGHDT, CDR2 YNNKEL (reference sequence). CDR3 nucleotides: TGTGCCAGCAGCCAAGACGGGACAGTTTACGAGCAGTACTTC. This sequence encodes CASSQDGTVYEQYF.

CDR3 sequence reads: CAWTQDRRANVLTF. CDR3 nucleotide sequence: TGTGCCTGGACTCAGGACAGGAGGGCCAACGTCCTGACTTTC. This chain links TRBV30 with TRBJ2-6; 7 nucleotides line up with TRBD1. V trimming: 4 bases; J trimming: 5 bases; junction bases outside the gene matches: 5. The CDR3 sequence is 14 residues long. The germline V gene has CDR1 GTSNPN and CDR2 SVGIG (reference sequence).

This clonotype showed up just a few times. CDR3 nucleotide sequence: TGCAGCTCTGGACAGGTCTACGAGCAGTACGTC. Protein: CSSGQVYEQYV. The rearrangement links TRBV29-1 to TRBJ2-7; 7 bases fit TRBD1. J gave up 3 bases and V 8 bases, and 4 bases lay outside the gene matches. The germline gives CDR1 SQVTM, CDR2 ANQGSEA. The CDR3 loop spans 11 amino acids.

This chain joins TRBV12-3 or TRBV12-4 and TRBJ1-1; TRBD1 agrees at 9 bases. This CDR3 region has 16 residues. Unmatched junction bases numbered 9, after V lost 6 bases and J lost 1 base. CDR3 DNA: TGTGCCAGCAGCCGGGACAGGGTAGGTCGGAACACTGAAGCTTTCTTT. It specifies CASSRDRVGRNTEAFF.

The chain combines TRBV29-1 with TRBJ2-5, with D possibly being TRBD2 (6 bases). Germline values: CDR1 SQVTM, CDR2 ANQGSEA. CDR3 length: 13 amino acids. The ends were cut back, 5 bases at V and 2 bases at J, with 12 bases in the middle. The CDR3 sequence is CSVSPREQETQYF. The CDR3 coding sequence is TGCAGCGTTTCACCCCGGGAGCAAGAGACCCAGTACTTC. Variable domain in full (rest from reference TRBV29-1 and TRBJ2-5): SAVISQKPSRDICQRGTSLTIQCQVDSQVTMMFWYRQQPGQSLTLIATANQGSEATYESGFVIDKFPISRPNLTFSTLTVSNMSPEDSSIYLCSVSPREQETQYFGPGTRLLVL.

This clonotype has just a few counts. V is TRBV10-3 and J is TRBJ2-7; 11 bases agree with TRBD2. V trimming: 1 base; J trimming: 6 bases; junction bases outside the gene matches: 5. This CDR3 spans 15 amino acids. CDR1 and CDR2 from the germline V gene are ENHRY and SYGVKD. The CDR3 spells CAISELAGGLAEQYV. CDR3 sequence (DNA): TGTGCCATCAGTGAGTTAGCGGGAGGGCTGGCCGAGCAGTACGTC.

The table lists this clonotype with many counts. The V call is TRBV3-1, the J call TRBJ2-7, with a possible D match to TRBD2 (5 bases). CDR1 LGHDT and CDR2 YNNKEL come from the germline V gene (reference sequence). The CDR3 has 13 amino acids. The ends were cut back, 1 base at V and 5 bases at J, with 9 bases in the middle. The CDR3 DNA reads as TGTGCCAGCAGCCAAGGACGGGGAAACGAGCAGTACTTC. It specifies CASSQGRGNEQYF.